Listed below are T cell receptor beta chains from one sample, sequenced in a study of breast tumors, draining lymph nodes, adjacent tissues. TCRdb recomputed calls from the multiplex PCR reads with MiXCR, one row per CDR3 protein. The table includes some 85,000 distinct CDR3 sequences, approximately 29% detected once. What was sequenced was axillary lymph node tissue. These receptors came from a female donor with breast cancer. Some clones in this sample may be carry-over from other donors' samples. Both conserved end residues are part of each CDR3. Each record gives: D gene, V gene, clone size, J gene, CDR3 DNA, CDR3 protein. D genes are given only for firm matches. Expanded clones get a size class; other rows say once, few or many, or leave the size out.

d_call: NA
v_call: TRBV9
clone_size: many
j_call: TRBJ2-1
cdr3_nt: TGTGCCAGCAGCGTAGAACCCTCGGGGAGCTCCTACAATGAGCAGTTCTTC
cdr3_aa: CASSVEPSGSSYNEQFF

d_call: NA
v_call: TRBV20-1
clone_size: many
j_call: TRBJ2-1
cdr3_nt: TGCAGTGCCTCGGTCGGGAGCTCCTACAATGAGCAGTTCTTC
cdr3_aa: CSASVGSSYNEQFF

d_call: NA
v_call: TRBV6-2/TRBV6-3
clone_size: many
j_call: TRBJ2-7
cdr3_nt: TGTGCCAGCGTCCAGGTCACGACGAGACGGCAGTACTTC
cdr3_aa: CASVQVTTRRQYF

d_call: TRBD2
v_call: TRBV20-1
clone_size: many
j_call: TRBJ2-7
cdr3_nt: TGCAGTGCTAGAGGTAGCGGGGCCTACGAGCAGTACTTC
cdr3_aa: CSARGSGAYEQYF

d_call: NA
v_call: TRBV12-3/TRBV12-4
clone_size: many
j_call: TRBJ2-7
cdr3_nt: TGTGCCAGCAGTCCTGGGGCATACTACGAGCAGTACTTC
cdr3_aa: CASSPGAYYEQYF

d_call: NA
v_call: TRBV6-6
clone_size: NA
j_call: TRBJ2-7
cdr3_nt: TGTGCCGCCAGCCAGAGCTCCTACGAGCAGTACTTC
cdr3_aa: CAASQSSYEQYF

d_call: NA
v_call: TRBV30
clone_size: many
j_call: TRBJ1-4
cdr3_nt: TGTGCCTGGAGTGTGGGGGGGCGTGAAAAACTGTTTTTT
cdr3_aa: CAWSVGGREKLFF

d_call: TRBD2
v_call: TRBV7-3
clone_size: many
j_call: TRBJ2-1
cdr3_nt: TGTGCCAGCAGTACTCGTCCGGGACTAGTTTCCAATGAGCAGTTCTTC
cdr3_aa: CASSTRPGLVSNEQFF

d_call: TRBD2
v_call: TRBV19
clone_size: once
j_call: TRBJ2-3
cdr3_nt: TGTGCCAGTAGTATTGGAGCAGCGGGAGCTTTTGGTACGCAGTATTTT
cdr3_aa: CASSIGAAGAFGTQYF

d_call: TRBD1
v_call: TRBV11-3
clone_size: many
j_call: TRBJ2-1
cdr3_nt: TGTGCCAGCAGCGGGGACAGCTTCGGCAATGAGCAGTTCTTC
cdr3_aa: CASSGDSFGNEQFF

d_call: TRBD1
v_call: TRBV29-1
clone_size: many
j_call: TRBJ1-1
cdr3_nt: TGCAGCGTTGACAGGACAGGGGTAACTGAAGCTTTCTTT
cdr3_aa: CSVDRTGVTEAFF

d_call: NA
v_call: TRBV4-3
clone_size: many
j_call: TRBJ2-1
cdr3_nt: TGCGCCAGCAGCCAAGGGGTCGGGAGAGGTAATGAGCAGTTCTTC
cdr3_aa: CASSQGVGRGNEQFF

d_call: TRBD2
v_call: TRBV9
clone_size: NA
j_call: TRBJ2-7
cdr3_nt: TGTGCTAGAGACTCGGGACTAGCGGAAGAGCAGTACTTC
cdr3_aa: CARDSGLAEEQYF

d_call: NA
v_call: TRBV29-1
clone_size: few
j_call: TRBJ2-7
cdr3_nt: TGCAGCGCGGTAGTAGCCCTGGGCGAGCAGTACTTC
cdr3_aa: CSAVVALGEQYF

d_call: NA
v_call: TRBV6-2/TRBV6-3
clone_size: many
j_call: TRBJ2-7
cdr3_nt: TGTGCCAGCAGTTTTCTGGGACTGGGCGAGCAGTACTTC
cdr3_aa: CASSFLGLGEQYF

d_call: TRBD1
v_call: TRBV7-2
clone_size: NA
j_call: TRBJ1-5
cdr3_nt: TGTGCCAGCAGCTTAGCGGGACAGGGCGTAGACGCCTACGAGCATTTT
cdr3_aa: CASSLAGQGVDAYEHF

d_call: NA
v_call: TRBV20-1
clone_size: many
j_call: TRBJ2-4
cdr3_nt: TGCAGTGCTAGATGGCGGAGCCTAGCCAAAAACATTCAGTACTTC
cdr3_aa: CSARWRSLAKNIQYF

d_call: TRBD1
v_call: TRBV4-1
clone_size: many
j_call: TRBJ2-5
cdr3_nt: TGCGCCAGCAGCCAAGGGACAGGGGCTCAAGAGACCCAGTACTTC
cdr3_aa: CASSQGTGAQETQYF

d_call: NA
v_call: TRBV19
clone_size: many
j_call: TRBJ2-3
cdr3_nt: TGTGCCAGTAGGTCACCCGGGCTGGCAAGCACAGATACGCAGTATTTT
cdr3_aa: CASRSPGLASTDTQYF

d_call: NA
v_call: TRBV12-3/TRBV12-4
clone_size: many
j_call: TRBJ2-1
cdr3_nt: TGTGCCAGCAGTTTAGTACCTGCAGGGGATGAGCAGTTCTTC
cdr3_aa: CASSLVPAGDEQFF